This T cell receptor beta chain derives from a study of cytomegalovirus exposure and HLA in healthy donors. It was with 60 Vbeta and 13 Jbeta primers that the PCR ran. TCRdb keeps only in-frame clones here, not all; method: immunoSEQ multiplex PCR. This sample has about 130,000 clones, with approximately 85% found just once. V was clipped by 4 bases and J by 13 bases; unmatched bases: 13. The CDR3 totals 13 residues. Germline V gene lookup returns CDR1 SGHRS and CDR2 YFSETQ. The material sequenced was PBMCs. This TCR derives from a boy aged 5-17 years in good health and CMV-seronegative. V is TRBV5-1 and J is TRBJ1-2, with TRBD1 matching 7 bases. The CDR3 loop is CASSAEQGTRCTF. In DNA, the CDR3 is TGCGCCAGCAGCGCAGAACAGGGGACCAGGTGCACCTTC. The entire variable domain, with the rest obtained from reference TRBV5-1 and TRBJ1-2, is as follows: KAGVTQTPRYLIKTRGQQVTLSCSPISGHRSVSWYQQTPGQGLQFLFEYFSETQRNKGNFPGRFSGRQFSNSRSEMNVSTLELGDSALYLCASSAEQGTRCTFGSGTRLTVV.